One sample yielded the 5 T cell receptor beta chains listed below, sequenced in a study of beta chain features in type 1 diabetes. Investigators reverse transcribed all isolated RNA, so they sequenced expressed TCRB transcripts. TCRdb's table, derived via immunoSEQ multiplex PCR, lists solely in-frame clones and lacks some. The sample lists 680,000 or so clones, around 15% occurring once. Sequenced material: naive CD4+ T cells from blood. The receptor source for this set is a man between 18 and 35 years old in good health.

This chain connects TRBV15 to TRBJ2-2; possible D gene TRBD2, 6 bases. The CDR3 has 15 amino acids. The germline CDR1 and CDR2 sequences are LNHNV and YYDKDF (reference sequence). V dropped 5 bases and J dropped 0 bases, with 10 bases sitting between them. The CDR3 nucleotides are TGTGCCACCAGCGGAGCGGGTTCGAACACCGGGGAGCTGTTTTTT. Translated: CATSGAGSNTGELFF.

This clone was observed a handful of times. V is TRBV7-8 and J is TRBJ2-1; 9 bases align to TRBD2. V lost 3 bases, J lost 8 bases, and 14 bases stayed unmatched. CDR3 length: 17 residues. CDR1 and CDR2 from the germline V gene are SGHVS and FQNEAQ. CDR3 sequence reads: CASSLGFWREGFDEQFF. DNA for the CDR3: TGTGCCAGCAGCTTGGGGTTTTGGCGGGAGGGATTCGATGAGCAGTTCTTC. Together with reference TRBV7-8 and TRBJ2-1, the CDR3 gives the full variable domain: GAGVSQSPRYKVAKRGQDVALRCDPISGHVSLFWYQQALGQGPEFLTYFQNEAQLDKSGLPSDRFFAERPEGSVSTLKIQRTQQEDSAVYLCASSLGFWREGFDEQFFGPGTRLTVL.

The chain is built from TRBV5-4 and TRBJ1-2; D ambiguous. Trimming cost V 5 bases and J 1 base, with 9 bases left between them. This CDR3 spans 13 amino acids. Looked up from germline, CDR1 is SGHNT and CDR2 is YYREEE (reference sequence). Here the CDR3 reads CASRNRFNYGYTF. CDR3 nucleotide sequence: TGTGCCAGCAGGAATCGGTTTAACTATGGCTACACCTTC.

J is TRBJ2-7 and V is TRBV5-4; the D is unclear. Trimming took off 4 bases at V and 8 bases at J, with 16 bases between the two ends. CDR3 length: 13 residues. In germline, CDR1 is SGHNT, CDR2 YYREEE (reference sequence). In DNA form, the CDR3 reads TGTGCCAGCAGCGTGGGCGGAGAGTTTAAGCAGTACTTC. This sequence encodes CASSVGGEFKQYF.

This clone showed up just a few times. This rearrangement joins TRBV10-3 to TRBJ2-7; the match to TRBD1 covers 8 bases. Trimming removed 8 bases from V and 0 bases from J; junction bases left unmatched: 3. Per the germline V gene, CDR1 is ENHRY and CDR2 is SYGVKD. This CDR3 has 13 amino acids. The CDR3 nucleotides are TGTGCCATCCGGACAGGGCGCTCCTACGAGCAGTACTTC. Amino acids: CAIRTGRSYEQYF.